The T cell receptor beta chain described here comes from a study of human T cells and chemical hapten exposure. Overall study findings and caveats: The number of TCRs over 1 in 1000 frequency stayed unchanged after DPC.

Time point meaning: healthy volunteer bleed at 2 weeks. Total RNA came from unfractionated whole blood. Trimming shortened V by 5 bases and J by 8 bases, and 19 bases separated the two germline ends. The CDR3 covers 15 residues. A word on this clonotype: The antigen remains unidentified.

Unique molecular identifiers were affixed to discrete cDNA molecules within the library. As processed by the authors: Individual samples carried between about 23,224 and 700,000 TCRs, with more than 95,000 as the median. TCRdb processed the RACE reads anew with MiXCR; each CDR3 protein has one entry. TCRdb, not the authors, supplied the V and J calls. This table holds 30,000 to 35,000 distinct CDR3 sequences, around 7.4% found once. Sample: whole blood. The chain is built from TRBV12-3 or TRBV12-4 and TRBJ1-3, with D possibly matching TRBD1 (6 bases). The TCR sequence derives from a human donor in good health. Some clones in this sample may be carry-over from other donors' samples. Here the CDR3 DNA reads TGTGCCAGCAGTCGGGACCAGCCGAGGGGGGACACCATATATTTT. It codes for CASSRDQPRGDTIYF.